This T cell receptor beta chain was recovered during a study of T cell clonality in common variable immunodeficiency. Study conclusions and caveats: In common variable immunodeficiency, TCR beta chains reportedly carried fewer deletions and N-nucleotide insertions. The cause of increased CVID clonality remains unclear without subpopulation sequencing.

Losses at the gene ends were 6 bases for V and 5 bases for J; bases not matched to a gene: 3. The germline V gene encodes CDR1 SNHLY and CDR2 FYNNEI. CDR3 length: 13 residues. Sequencing used immunoSEQ multiplex PCR; TCRdb keeps in-frame clones, though not all of them. The sample has tens of thousands of clones, none seen only once; the top ten hold 5.4%. The sample holds many counts of this clone. Its antigen is unidentified. The sequence runs out 3 residues before the end of the CDR3; the remainder is reconstructed from the germline J gene. The TCR comes from a person between 18 and 75 years old in good health. Sequencing was carried out using peripheral blood mononuclear cells. The chain is built from TRBV2 and TRBJ2-5; TRBD1 aligns across 10 bases. The chain's CDR3 is CASSGDRGETQYF. The part of the CDR3 DNA that was read is TGTGCCAGCAGCGGGGACAGGGGCGAGACC.